Sequencing of this T cell receptor (beta chain) was carried out in a study of shared clonotypes between healthy human individuals. Points on this clone: Its antigen is as yet unknown.

Broader study findings: Some clonotypes were shared by all four sorted-subset donors, while others were not shared. The non-shared ones had lower generation probabilities than the shared ones. Memory subsets generally showed smaller estimated richness than naive subsets did.

The authors' processing: Quality scores were absent from the junction-only immunoSEQ sequences, so filtering differed. Libraries were prepared by immunoSEQ multiplex PCR; TCRdb keeps only in-frame clonotypes and omits some of them. That table furnishes V, J and clone size, whereas the DNA furnished D and trimming. The sample has about 1.4 million clones, roughly 96% seen once. The CDR3 covers 13 residues. Germline V CDR1 and CDR2: ENHRY, SYGVKD. V lost 8 bases to trimming and J lost 2 bases; unmatched junction nucleotides: 4. This rearrangement joins TRBV10-3 to TRBJ2-3, with 7 bases lining up with TRBD2. Sequencing was done on a sample of naive CD4+ T cells sorted from blood. Sample subset: CD45RA+ positively selected. This TCR was sampled from a man aged 30-40 years in good health. CDR3 loop: CAIASGYTDTQYF. DNA for the CDR3: TGTGCCATCGCTAGCGGATACACAGATACGCAGTATTTT.